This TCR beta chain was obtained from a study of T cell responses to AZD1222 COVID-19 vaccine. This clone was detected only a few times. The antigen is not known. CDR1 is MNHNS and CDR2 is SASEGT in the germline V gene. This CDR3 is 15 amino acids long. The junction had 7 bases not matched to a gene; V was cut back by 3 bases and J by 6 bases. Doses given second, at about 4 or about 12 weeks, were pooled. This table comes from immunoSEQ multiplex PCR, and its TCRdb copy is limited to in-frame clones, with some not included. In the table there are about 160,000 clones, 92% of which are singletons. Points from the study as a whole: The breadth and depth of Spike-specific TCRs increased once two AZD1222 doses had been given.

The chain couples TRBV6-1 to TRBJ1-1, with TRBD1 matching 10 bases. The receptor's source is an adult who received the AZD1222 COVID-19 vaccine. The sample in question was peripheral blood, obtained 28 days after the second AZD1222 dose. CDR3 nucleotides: TGTGCCAGCAGTGAGGGGACAGGGGTGGAATCTGAAGCTTTCTTT. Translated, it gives CASSEGTGVESEAFF.